These T cell receptor beta chains were read from a single sample in a study of blood T cell repertoires in COVID-19. Profiling relied on immunoSEQ multiplex PCR, and the TCRdb table lists in-frame clones only, not all of them. The sample lists 200,000 to 250,000 clones; 85% were seen once. The sequenced sample was peripheral blood. The receptors stem from a woman in her 70s with COVID-19, enrolled during active disease. The CDR3 runs from the conserved cysteine through the conserved F or W.

V	CDR3
TRBV2	CASSEQGGAPSGNTIYF
TRBV4-3	CASSQDGRGPSSYNSPLHF
TRBV30	CAWSRASGELFF
TRBV3-1/TRBV3-2	CASSPPDWRGGSYEQYF
TRBV13	CASSQGLAGDLSYEQYF
TRBV4-2	CASSPRTGGPSGNTIYF
TRBV21-1	CASSQRVETGGADGYTF
TRBV7-3	CASSLTRVNAIGPSGYTF
TRBV2	CASSTTTIPTDTQYF
TRBV6-5	CASSAGKGVTPEAFF
TRBV4-2	CASSQDQGNQPQHF
TRBV4-2	CASSQDTGLAGAQWIF
TRBV3-1/TRBV3-2	CASSQVSGNQPQHF
TRBV5-1	CASSAVGQGGNTIYF
TRBV6-2/TRBV6-3	CASSYALNVYEQYF
TRBV15	CATSRGRDGQYF
TRBV4-2	CASSQDIGQGQETQYF